These 9 T cell receptor beta chains originate from one sample sequenced in a study of cytotoxic CD8 clonotypes in ibrutinib-treated CLL. Sequenced by immunoSEQ multiplex PCR; TCRdb stores in-frame clones only, minus some. The sample shows about 300,000 clones, approximately 76% of them seen only once. Sequencing was performed on PBMCs, taken at disease progression, from a patient treated with ibrutinib. These receptor sequences come from a human donor with chronic lymphocytic leukemia.

In regard to this clone: The sample has other DNA sequences that encode this CDR3 too. V gene TRBV6-1 combines with J gene TRBJ1-1; no definite D call. The CDR3 runs 13 residues. The V gene's germline CDR1 is MNHNS and CDR2 SASEGT. V lost 6 bases, J lost 2 bases, and 10 bases lay in between. DNA for the CDR3: TGTGCCAGCAGAGTTGGACCTAACACTGAAGCTTTCTTT. The encoded protein is CASRVGPNTEAFF.

This sequence joins TRBV5-4 and TRBJ2-3, with 15 bases matching TRBD2. CDR1 is SGHNT, CDR2 YYREEE, per germline (reference sequence). With 3 bases clipped from V and 5 bases from J, the junction kept 10 bases outside the gene matches. This CDR3 is built from 18 residues. The CDR3: CASSSRLGLAGGGDTQYF. In DNA form, the CDR3 reads TGTGCCAGCAGCTCAAGGCTGGGACTAGCGGGAGGTGGAGATACGCAGTATTTT.

There are a few counts of this clone. Here the CDR3 reads CASSQETARPNYGYTF. The CDR3, as DNA: TGCGCCAGCAGCCAAGAGACAGCAAGACCTAACTATGGCTACACCTTC. This rearrangement joins TRBV4-1 to TRBJ1-2, with D possibly matching TRBD1 (5 bases). Germline assignment: CDR1 MGHRA and CDR2 YSYEKL. The CDR3 length is 16 residues. Trimming removed 0 bases at V and 0 bases at J, with 11 bases between.

The chain combines TRBV11-2 with TRBJ2-3; the D gene could be TRBD1 or TRBD2 (6 bases each). The germline V gene has CDR1 SGHAT and CDR2 FQNNGV. CDR3 size: 15 residues. With 2 bases removed from V and 4 bases from J, the gap between germline ends came to 13 bases. The CDR3 DNA follows: TGTGCCAGCAGCTTAACGGGGGCGCGCGCAGATACGCAGTATTTT. Its translation is CASSLTGARADTQYF.

J is TRBJ2-7 and V is TRBV9; D gene uncertain. Looked up from germline, CDR1 is SGDLS and CDR2 is YYNGEE. The CDR3 length is 13 residues. With 0 bases removed from V and 7 bases from J, the gap between germline ends came to 11 bases. The CDR3 loop reads CASSVVLTKEQYF. DNA of the CDR3: TGTGCCAGCAGCGTAGTTCTGACCAAGGAGCAGTACTTC.

The chain couples TRBV10-3 to TRBJ1-2, with 8 bases matching TRBD1. This CDR3 is built from 16 residues. The trim removed 4 bases at V and 3 bases at J, leaving 10 bases unmatched. CDR1 is ENHRY and CDR2 is SYGVKD in the germline V gene. The CDR3, as DNA: TGTGCCATCAGTGGACCATGGACAGGGCCGGACTATGGCTACACCTTC. It encodes CAISGPWTGPDYGYTF.

In this sample, this clone turned up many times. The chain recombines TRBV5-1 with TRBJ2-7; D is unresolved. The CDR3 consists of 13 residues. V lost 5 bases to trimming and J lost 1 base, with 10 bases between them. The germline V gene encodes CDR1 SGHRS and CDR2 YFSETQ. In DNA, the CDR3 is TGCGCCAGCAGTCACAGAGCTTCCTACGAGCAGTACTTC. Its protein product is CASSHRASYEQYF. Supplemented by reference TRBV5-1 and TRBJ2-7, the full variable domain reads KAGVTQTPRYLIKTRGQQVTLSCSPISGHRSVSWYQQTPGQGLQFLFEYFSETQRNKGNFPGRFSGRQFSNSRSEMNVSTLELGDSALYLCASSHRASYEQYFGPGTRLTVT.

The chain links TRBV12-5 to TRBJ2-1; 7 positions match TRBD2. The germline V gene encodes CDR1 LGHNT and CDR2 FRNRAP. V shed 8 bases, J shed 9 bases, and the junction held 10 bases outside the gene matches. CDR3 length: 13 amino acids. CDR3 amino acids: CASYRGDRGEQFF. Here the CDR3 DNA reads TGTGCTAGTTATCGGGGGGATAGGGGTGAGCAGTTCTTC. The full variable domain, with the rest looked up from reference TRBV12-5 and TRBJ2-1, is DARVTQTPRHKVTEMGQEVTMRCQPILGHNTVFWYRQTMMQGLELLAYFRNRAPLDDSGMPKDRFSAEMPDATLATLKIQPSEPRDSAVYFCASYRGDRGEQFFGPGTRLTVL.

CDR3 protein: CAINAGQQETQYF. CDR3 in DNA: TGTGCCATCAATGCGGGACAGCAAGAGACCCAGTACTTC. The chain has TRBV10-3 and TRBJ2-5; D is possibly TRBD1 (7 bases). With 7 bases removed from V and 2 bases from J, the gap between germline ends came to 11 bases. The CDR3 runs 13 residues. CDR1 is ENHRY and CDR2 is SYGVKD in the germline V gene.